Given below is one T cell receptor beta chain in context. This entry is derived from a study of blood T cell repertoires in COVID-19. Study information: COVID-19 samples collected from the United States, Italy and Spain covered acute and convalescent phases.

Assay: immunoSEQ multiplex PCR; the TCRdb copy retains only in-frame clones and omits some. The data contain about 240,000 clones, approximately 85% of them singletons. Germline V gene data show CDR1 as SGHVS and CDR2 as FQNEAQ. The J segment lost 9 bases and the V segment lost 10 bases, leaving 15 bases of the junction unmatched. The CDR3 spans 14 residues. V and J are TRBV7-8 and TRBJ2-1; 7 nucleotides align to TRBD2. The TCR originated in a woman between 55 and 75 years old with active or convalescent COVID-19. Sequencing was performed on peripheral blood. This CDR3 is CATQFLAGVGEQFF. In DNA form, the CDR3 reads TGTGCCACCCAATTTCTGGCGGGGGTGGGTGAGCAGTTCTTC.